These T cell receptor beta chains were read from a single sample in a study of T-cell memory formation after mild COVID-19. TCRdb ran MiXCR on the 5' RACE reads and lists one entry per CDR3 protein. This sample has roughly 340,000 distinct CDR3 sequences, with less than 20% found just once. The sequenced material came from PBMCs or a T cell subset sorted from them (not recorded which). Receptors originate from a man younger than 35 who had mild COVID-19 (a few samples of this study predate the infection). Cell type and time point are not known. The CDR3 runs from the conserved cysteine through the conserved F or W. Each record gives: D gene, clone size, V gene, J gene, CDR3 protein, CDR3 DNA. D genes are given only for firm matches. Size is stated for part of the rows, as once, few or many counts, or as a class when the clone is expanded.

>.|.|TRBV20-1|TRBJ2-5
CSASQPNRQETQYF
TGCAGTGCTAGCCAGCCGAATCGGCAGGAGACCCAGTACTTC
>TRBD1|few|TRBV5-1|TRBJ1-5
CASSFGTGGNQPQHF
TGCGCCAGCAGCTTTGGGACAGGGGGCAATCAGCCCCAGCATTTT
>TRBD1|.|TRBV7-2|TRBJ2-4
CASSLPLTGALDKNIQYF
TGTGCCAGCAGCTTGCCTCTAACAGGGGCCCTGGACAAAAACATTCAGTACTTC
>.|.|TRBV6-6|TRBJ1-3
CASTRLGGNTIYF
TGTGCCAGCACTCGATTGGGGGGAAACACCATATATTTT
>TRBD1|many|TRBV5-1|TRBJ2-3
CASSMDRARDTQYF
TGCGCCAGCAGCATGGACAGGGCCAGGGATACGCAGTATTTT
>.|few|TRBV7-9|TRBJ1-6
CASSPLLGYNSPLHF
TGTGCCAGCAGCCCCTTGTTGGGTTATAATTCACCCCTCCACTTT
>.|.|TRBV7-9|TRBJ2-1
CASVFGGSYNEQFF
TGTGCCAGCGTATTTGGCGGTTCTTACAATGAGCAGTTCTTC
>.|few|TRBV30|TRBJ2-3
CAWSVVDTQYF
TGTGCCTGGAGTGTGGTGGATACGCAGTATTTT
>.|.|TRBV28|TRBJ1-6
CASSPYPLSYNSPLHF
TGTGCCAGCAGCCCGTACCCGCTCTCCTATAATTCACCCCTCCACTTT
>.|.|TRBV24-1|TRBJ1-5
CATSDTGWNQPQHF
TGTGCCACCAGTGATACAGGTTGGAATCAGCCCCAGCATTTT
>.|.|TRBV28|TRBJ2-5
CASTWGPGGEETQYF
TGTGCCAGCACCTGGGGCCCCGGGGGTGAAGAGACCCAGTACTTC
>.|.|TRBV24-1|TRBJ2-1
CATSDGGIVEQFF
TGTGCCACCAGTGATGGTGGGATAGTTGAGCAGTTCTTC
>TRBD2|.|TRBV12-3/TRBV12-4|TRBJ2-3
CASSPSSGRGTDTQYF
TGTGCCAGCAGCCCCTCTAGCGGGCGGGGCACAGATACGCAGTATTTT
>.|many|TRBV29-1|TRBJ2-5
CSVGQQETQYF
TGCAGCGTTGGACAGCAAGAGACCCAGTACTTC
>TRBD2|.|TRBV12-3/TRBV12-4|TRBJ2-5
CASRSPGGEETQYF
TGTGCCAGCAGATCCCCGGGGGGTGAAGAGACCCAGTACTTC
>TRBD2|.|TRBV29-1|TRBJ2-5
CSGESGRGAEETQYF
TGCAGCGGAGAGTCCGGGCGGGGGGCGGAAGAGACCCAGTACTTC
>.|few|TRBV5-1|TRBJ2-1
CASSLGLFNEQFF
TGCGCCAGCAGCTTGGGGCTCTTCAATGAGCAGTTCTTC